This TCR beta chain was observed in a study of graft-versus-host responses after intestinal transplantation. Study details: Anti-thymocyte globulin was used for induction in all recipients, who then took tacrolimus and steroids for approximately 3 years. General study findings and limits: Detection of GvH clones occurred in recipient marrow, and some had their first appearance in ileum or blood. HvG clone declines early post-transplant were associated with peak circulating GvH levels.

With respect to this clone: Its specificity is not known.

TCRdb keeps only in-frame clones here, not all; method: immunoSEQ multiplex PCR. In the table there are under 100,000 clones, approximately 90% of which are singletons. This CDR3 is 15 amino acids long. V lost 6 bases and J lost 4, with 17 bases in between. Germline lookup yields CDR1 SGDLS and CDR2 YYNGEE. The clonotype originates from a human patient who received an intestinal transplant, so some T cells may come from the graft donor. This chain joins TRBV9 and TRBJ2-1, with D perhaps TRBD2 (5 bases). Sequences were derived from PBMCs, sampled roughly 450 days after intestinal transplant. The CDR3 protein is CASNHGGLFYNEQFF. The DNA of the CDR3 is TGTGCCAGCAACCACGGAGGACTTTTTTACAATGAGCAGTTCTTC.